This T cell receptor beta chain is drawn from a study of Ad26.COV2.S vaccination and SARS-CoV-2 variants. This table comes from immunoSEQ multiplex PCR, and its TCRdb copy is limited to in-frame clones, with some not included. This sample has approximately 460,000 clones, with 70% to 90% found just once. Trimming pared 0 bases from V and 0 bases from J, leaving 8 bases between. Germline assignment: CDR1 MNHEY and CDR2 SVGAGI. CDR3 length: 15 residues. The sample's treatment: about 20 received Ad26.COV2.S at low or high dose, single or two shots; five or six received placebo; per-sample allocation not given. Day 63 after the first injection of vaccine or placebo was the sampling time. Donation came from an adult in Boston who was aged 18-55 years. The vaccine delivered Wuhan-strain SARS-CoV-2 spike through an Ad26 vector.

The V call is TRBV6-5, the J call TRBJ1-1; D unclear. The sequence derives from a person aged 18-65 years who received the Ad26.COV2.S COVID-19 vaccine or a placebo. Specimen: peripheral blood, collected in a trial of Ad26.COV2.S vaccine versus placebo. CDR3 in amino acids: CASSYSIQLNTEAFF. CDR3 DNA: TGTGCCAGCAGTTACTCGATACAGTTGAACACTGAAGCTTTCTTT.